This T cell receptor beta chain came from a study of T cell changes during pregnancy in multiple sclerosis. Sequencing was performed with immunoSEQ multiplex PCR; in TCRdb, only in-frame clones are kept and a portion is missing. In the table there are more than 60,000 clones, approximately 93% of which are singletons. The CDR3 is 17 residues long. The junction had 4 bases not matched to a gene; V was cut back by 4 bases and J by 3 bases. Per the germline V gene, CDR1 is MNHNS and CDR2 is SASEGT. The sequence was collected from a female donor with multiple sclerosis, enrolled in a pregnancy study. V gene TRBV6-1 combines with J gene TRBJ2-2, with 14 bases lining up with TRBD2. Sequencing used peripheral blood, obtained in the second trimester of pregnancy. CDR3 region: CASSVPGLAGDTGELFF. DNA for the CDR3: TGTGCCAGCAGTGTGCCGGGACTAGCGGGAGACACCGGGGAGCTGTTTTTT.